These 3 T cell receptor beta chains were all obtained from the same sample, sequenced in a study of blood T cell repertoires in COVID-19. Generated by immunoSEQ multiplex PCR, the TCRdb table keeps only in-frame clones and is missing some. The sample carries about 300,000 clones, under 90% recorded once. The sample comprised peripheral blood. Every receptor here comes from a woman aged 45-65 years who had recovered from COVID-19.

The rearrangement joins TRBV5-4 to TRBJ1-1; 7 nucleotides align to TRBD1. The CDR3 totals 13 residues. After removal of 7 bases from V and 0 bases from J, the junction contained 3 bases not matched to a gene. The V gene's germline CDR1 is SGHNT and CDR2 YYREEE (reference sequence). The CDR3 DNA is TGTGCCAGCGAGGGGGCTTTGAACACTGAAGCTTTCTTT. Protein product: CASEGALNTEAFF.

The V and J genes are TRBV4-3 and TRBJ2-3; 9 bases are shared with TRBD2. CDR1 and CDR2 from the germline V gene are LGHNA and YSLEER. V lost 1 base, J lost 8 bases, and 7 bases stayed unmatched. The CDR3 is made up of 15 amino acids. CDR3 bases: TGCGCCAGCAGCCAAGGTGCTAGCGGGGTAGGTACGCAGTATTTT. Its translation is CASSQGASGVGTQYF.

The chain employs TRBV28 and TRBJ2-1, with 8 bases lining up with TRBD2. The CDR3 extends over 16 amino acids. Germline trimming cut 2 bases from V and 8 bases from J; bases unmatched to any gene: 11. CDR1 is MDHEN, CDR2 SYDVKM, per germline. Here the CDR3 reads CASSLPSREGRYEQFF. CDR3 coding DNA: TGTGCCAGCAGTTTACCCTCCCGGGAGGGCCGATATGAGCAGTTCTTC.